The 21 T cell receptor beta chains in this list originate from one sample, sequenced in a study of blood T cell repertoires in COVID-19. Profiled with immunoSEQ multiplex PCR; TCRdb holds only in-frame clones, not every one. Of under 300,000 clones detected, roughly 89% appear once; the ten largest clones hold around 2%. The sample was peripheral blood. The receptors here all came from a man aged 45-60 years with acute or convalescent COVID-19.

V usage is TRBV7-8 and J usage is TRBJ2-7; D is perhaps TRBD2 (6 bases). Germline V gene data show CDR1 as SGHVS and CDR2 as FQNEAQ. V was clipped by 4 bases and J by 1 base, with 11 bases between them. This CDR3 is 14 amino acids long. This chain's CDR3 is CASSSGEVSYEQYF. In DNA form, the CDR3 reads TGTGCCAGCAGCTCTGGGGAGGTATCCTACGAGCAGTACTTC. Drawing the rest from reference TRBV7-8 and TRBJ2-7, the complete variable domain is GAGVSQSPRYKVAKRGQDVALRCDPISGHVSLFWYQQALGQGPEFLTYFQNEAQLDKSGLPSDRFFAERPEGSVSTLKIQRTQQEDSAVYLCASSSGEVSYEQYFGPGTRLTVT.

This clone was detected only once. The chain links TRBV5-4 to TRBJ2-7, with TRBD2 matching 10 bases. J was trimmed by 0 bases and V by 3 bases; bases with no gene match: 3. The CDR3 contains 15 residues. Germline CDR1 and CDR2: SGHNT and YYREEE (reference sequence). This chain's CDR3 is CASSSGTSASYEQYF. The CDR3 coding sequence is TGTGCCAGCAGCTCCGGGACTAGCGCCTCCTACGAGCAGTACTTC.

This chain joins TRBV6-5 and TRBJ1-5; D remains unclear. In germline, CDR1 is MNHEY, CDR2 SVGAGI. The CDR3 loop spans 14 amino acids. Between the trimmed V and J ends, which lost 4 bases and 5 bases, there was a span of 12 bases. This CDR3 is CASSLPGPYQPQHF. In nucleotides, the CDR3 is TGTGCCAGCAGTTTACCGGGTCCTTATCAGCCCCAGCATTTT.

Only one count was recorded for this clone. The J gene is TRBJ1-6, the V gene TRBV20-1; perhaps TRBD1 as D (6 bases). Germline loops: CDR1 DFQATT, CDR2 SNEGSKA (reference sequence). V lost 3 bases and J 7 bases, leaving 10 bases between the germline ends. This CDR3 spans 13 amino acids. The CDR3 region is CSASLGANSPLHF. CDR3 nucleotides: TGCAGTGCTAGTCTGGGGGCCAATTCACCCCTCCACTTT.

V is TRBV10-3 and J is TRBJ1-2; perhaps TRBD1 as D (5 bases). Germline lookup yields CDR1 ENHRY and CDR2 SYGVKD. This CDR3 is built from 13 residues. V lost 7 bases and J 2 bases, leaving 11 bases between the germline ends. CDR3 amino acids: CAITRDLNYGYTF. In DNA, the CDR3 is TGTGCCATCACCCGGGACTTGAACTATGGCTACACCTTC.

This chain joins TRBV18 and TRBJ2-7; no clear D. The V and J ends lost 4 bases and 5 bases respectively, with 12 bases between them. The CDR3 totals 13 residues. Germline V gene data show CDR1 as KGHSH and CDR2 as LQKENI. The CDR3 loop reads CASSLGTRNEQYF. In DNA form, the CDR3 reads TGTGCCAGCTCACTGGGTACCAGGAACGAGCAGTACTTC.

The count of this clone is one. This CDR3 is CASSFRRDNSPLHF. CDR3 DNA sequence: TGCGCCAGCAGCTTTAGGAGGGATAATTCACCCCTCCACTTT. V gene TRBV5-1 combines with J gene TRBJ1-6; no clear D. Germline V gene sequence: CDR1 SGHRS, CDR2 YFSETQ. The CDR3 is made up of 14 amino acids. V gave up 2 bases and J gave up 5 bases, with 8 bases separating them.

J is TRBJ1-6 and V is TRBV18; 8 bases fit TRBD1. Germline V CDR1 and CDR2: KGHSH, LQKENI. V shed 4 bases, J shed 7 bases, and the junction held 6 bases outside the gene matches. The CDR3 has 15 residues. CDR3: CASSQSGGANSPLHF. CDR3 nucleotides: TGTGCCAGCTCACAGTCAGGGGGCGCGAATTCACCCCTCCACTTT. The full variable domain, rest sourced from reference TRBV18 and TRBJ1-6, is NAGVMQNPRHLVRRRGQEARLRCSPMKGHSHVYWYRQLPEEGLKFMVYLQKENIIDESGMPKERFSAEFPKEGPSILRIQQVVRGDSAAYFCASSQSGGANSPLHFGNGTRLTVT.

This clone has a handful of counts. The J gene is TRBJ2-1, the V gene TRBV7-9; D may be TRBD2 (6 bases). The germline gives CDR1 SEHNR, CDR2 FQNEAQ (reference sequence). V was shortened by 1 base and J by 5 bases, with 18 bases between the two germline ends. The CDR3 totals 17 residues. The CDR3 DNA follows: TGTGCCAGCAGCTTAGAAATAGGGCGGGGCCCCAACAATGAGCAGTTCTTC. This codes for CASSLEIGRGPNNEQFF. Full variable domain (remainder filled in from reference TRBV7-9 and TRBJ2-1): DTGVSQNPRHKITKRGQNVTFRCDPISEHNRLYWYRQTLGQGPEFLTYFQNEAQLEKSRLLSDRFSAERPKGSFSTLEIQRTEQGDSAMYLCASSLEIGRGPNNEQFFGPGTRLTVL.

This clone was found once. This chain links TRBV11-2 with TRBJ2-4; D is unresolved. Trimming left V 5 bases short and J 12 bases short, with 11 bases between. The CDR3 is 11 residues long. Germline lookup yields CDR1 SGHAT and CDR2 FQNNGV. The CDR3 reads CASSIFRSQYF. As DNA, the CDR3 is TGTGCCAGCAGCATCTTCAGAAGTCAGTACTTC. Together with reference TRBV11-2 and TRBJ2-4, the CDR3 gives the full variable domain: EAGVAQSPRYKIIEKRQSVAFWCNPISGHATLYWYQQILGQGPKLLIQFQNNGVVDDSQLPKDRFSAERLKGVDSTLKIQPAKLEDSAVYLCASSIFRSQYFGAGTRLSVL.

In its sample, this clone was seen a few times. The genes are TRBV7-3 and TRBJ1-3; weak D call: TRBD1 (5 bases). There are 15 residues in the CDR3. Trimming pared 2 bases from V and 2 bases from J, leaving 10 bases between. CDR1 SGHTA and CDR2 FQGTGA come from the germline V gene. The CDR3 coding sequence is TGTGCCAGCAGCTTACAGGGTGGCCCTGGAAACACCATATATTTT. Protein: CASSLQGGPGNTIYF.

The chain links TRBV9 to TRBJ1-5; 7 bases agree with TRBD1. Losses at the gene ends were 3 bases for V and 4 bases for J; bases not matched to a gene: 4. This CDR3 comprises 14 residues. Per the germline V gene, CDR1 is SGDLS and CDR2 is YYNGEE. CDR3 nucleotide sequence: TGTGCCAGCAGCGAAGGGGACAGTAATCAGCCCCAGCATTTT. This codes for CASSEGDSNQPQHF.

CDR3 sequence reads: CASSPSRDRVPYEQYF. CDR3 bases: TGTGCCAGTAGCCCCTCCCGGGACAGGGTGCCCTACGAGCAGTACTTC. The chain uses TRBV19 and TRBJ2-7; 9 nucleotides align to TRBD1. Losses at the gene ends were 6 bases for V and 2 bases for J; bases not matched to a gene: 11. Germline CDR1 is LNHDA and CDR2 is SQIVND (reference sequence). This CDR3 region has 16 residues. The full variable domain, with the rest looked up from reference TRBV19 and TRBJ2-7, is DGGITQSPKYLFRKEGQNVTLSCEQNLNHDAMYWYRQDPGQGLRLIYYSQIVNDFQKGDIAEGYSVSREKKESFPLTVTSAQKNPTAFYLCASSPSRDRVPYEQYFGPGTRLTVT.

The V gene is TRBV19, the J gene TRBJ2-5, with 11 bases that match TRBD2. Germline assignment: CDR1 LNHDA and CDR2 SQIVND (reference sequence). The CDR3 runs 14 residues. V lost 2 bases, J lost 4 bases, and 0 bases stayed unmatched. CDR3 sequence: CASSILAGGETQYF. The CDR3 DNA reads as TGTGCCAGTAGTATACTAGCGGGGGGAGAGACCCAGTACTTC.

This chain connects TRBV4-1 to TRBJ1-3, with D unresolved. Looked up from germline, CDR1 is MGHRA and CDR2 is YSYEKL. CDR3 length equals 13 residues. Trimming stripped 1 base from V and 4 bases from J, with 5 bases between. The CDR3 DNA sequence: TGCGCCAGCAGCCAAGTTTCAGGAAACACCATATATTTT. This translates into CASSQVSGNTIYF.

The chain has TRBV27 and TRBJ2-1; D is unresolved. The CDR3 length is 16 residues. Germline V gene data show CDR1 as MNHEY and CDR2 as SMNVEV (reference sequence). Trimming removed 5 bases at V and 6 bases at J, with 20 bases between. The chain's CDR3 is CASSPPWAMKGNEQFF. Here the CDR3 DNA reads TGTGCCAGCAGTCCCCCTTGGGCCATGAAAGGCAATGAGCAGTTCTTC.

The chain has TRBV7-2 and TRBJ2-5, with 13 bases aligning to TRBD2. The CDR3 runs to 15 residues. From germline, CDR1 is SGHTA and CDR2 FQGNSA. Unmatched junction bases numbered 9, after V lost 10 bases and J lost 4 bases. The CDR3 bases are TGTGCCAAGGCAACTAGCGGGGGGGCCCCAGAGACCCAGTACTTC. It yields the protein CAKATSGGAPETQYF.

This clone was detected only once. The J gene is TRBJ2-5, the V gene TRBV5-4; TRBD2 matches 7 bases. J lost 2 bases, V lost 4 bases, and 5 bases had no gene match. CDR1 is SGHNT and CDR2 is YYREEE in the germline V gene (reference sequence). This CDR3 has 14 amino acids. CDR3 sequence: CASSPGGRQETQYF. The CDR3 nucleotides are TGTGCCAGCAGCCCCGGGGGGAGGCAAGAGACCCAGTACTTC.

The chain carries TRBV20-1 and TRBJ1-2; D is uncertain. The CDR3 sequence is 9 residues long. The V end lost 8 bases, the J end lost 7 bases, and 8 bases lay between the germline ends. CDR1 and CDR2 (germline): DFQATT, SNEGSKA (reference sequence). CDR3 in amino acids: CSPHVGYTF. CDR3 nucleotides: TGCAGTCCCCATGTTGGCTACACCTTC.

This sequence joins TRBV19 and TRBJ1-3; 7 bases line up with TRBD1. The CDR3 contains 14 residues. Germline CDR1 is LNHDA and CDR2 is SQIVND (reference sequence). Trimming removed 4 bases from V and 2 bases from J; junction bases left unmatched: 2. The CDR3 DNA follows: TGTGCCAGTAGTACTACAGGGGCTGGAAACACCATATATTTT. Translating gives CASSTTGAGNTIYF.

This chain uses TRBV30 with TRBJ2-5; weak D call: TRBD2 (6 bases). This CDR3 contains 13 residues. Germline CDR1 is GTSNPN and CDR2 is SVGIG (reference sequence). With 1 base removed from V and 5 bases from J, the gap between germline ends came to 11 bases. In nucleotides, the CDR3 is TGTGCCTGGAGTGGGCTAGCGCGGGAGACCCAGTACTTC. This gives the protein CAWSGLARETQYF.